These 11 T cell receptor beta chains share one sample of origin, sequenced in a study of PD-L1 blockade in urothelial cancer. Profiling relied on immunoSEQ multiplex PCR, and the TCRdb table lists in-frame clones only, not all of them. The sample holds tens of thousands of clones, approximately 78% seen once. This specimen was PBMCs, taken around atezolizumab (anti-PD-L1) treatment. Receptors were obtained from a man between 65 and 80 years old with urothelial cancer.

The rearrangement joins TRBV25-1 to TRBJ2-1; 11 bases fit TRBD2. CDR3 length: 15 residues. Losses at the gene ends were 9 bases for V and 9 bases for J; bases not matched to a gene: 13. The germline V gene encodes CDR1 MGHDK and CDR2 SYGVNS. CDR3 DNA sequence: TGTGCCAGTTTACGGCGGGCTAGCGGGAGGACTGAGCAGTTCTTC. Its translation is CASLRRASGRTEQFF. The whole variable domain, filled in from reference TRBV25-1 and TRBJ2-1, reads EADIYQTPRYLVIGTGKKITLECSQTMGHDKMYWYQQDPGMELHLIHYSYGVNSTEKGDLSSESTVSRIRTEHFPLTLESARPSHTSQYLCASLRRASGRTEQFFGPGTRLTVL.

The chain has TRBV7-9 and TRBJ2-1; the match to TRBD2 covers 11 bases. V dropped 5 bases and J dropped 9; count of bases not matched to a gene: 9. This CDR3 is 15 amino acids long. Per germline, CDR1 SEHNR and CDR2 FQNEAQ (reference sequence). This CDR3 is CASSRVGTSGGEQFF. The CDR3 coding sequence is TGTGCCAGCAGCAGAGTTGGGACTAGCGGAGGTGAGCAGTTCTTC.

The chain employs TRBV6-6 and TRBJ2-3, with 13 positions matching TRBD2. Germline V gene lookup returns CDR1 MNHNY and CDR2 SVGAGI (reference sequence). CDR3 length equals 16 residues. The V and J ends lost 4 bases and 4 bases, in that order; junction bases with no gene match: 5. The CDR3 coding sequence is TGTGCCAGCAGTTCCCGCGGACTAGCGGGAGCAGATACGCAGTATTTT. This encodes CASSSRGLAGADTQYF.

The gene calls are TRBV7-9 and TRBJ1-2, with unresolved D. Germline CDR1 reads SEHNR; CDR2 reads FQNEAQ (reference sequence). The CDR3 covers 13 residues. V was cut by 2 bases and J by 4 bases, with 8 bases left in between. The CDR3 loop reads CASSLRGLYGYTF. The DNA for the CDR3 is TGTGCCAGCAGCTTACGCGGGCTCTATGGCTACACCTTC.

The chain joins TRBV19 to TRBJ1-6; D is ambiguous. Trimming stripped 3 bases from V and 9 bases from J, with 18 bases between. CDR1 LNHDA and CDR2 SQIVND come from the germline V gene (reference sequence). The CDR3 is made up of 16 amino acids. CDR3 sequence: CASSMWREMGISPLHF. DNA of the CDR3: TGTGCCAGTAGTATGTGGCGGGAGATGGGAATTTCACCCCTCCACTTT.

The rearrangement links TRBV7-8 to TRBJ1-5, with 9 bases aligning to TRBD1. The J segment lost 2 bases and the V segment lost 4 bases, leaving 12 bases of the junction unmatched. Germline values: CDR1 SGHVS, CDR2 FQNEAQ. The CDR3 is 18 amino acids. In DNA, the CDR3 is TGTGCCAGCAGCTCGTCCCGGGACAGGGAACGGGGCAATCAGCCCCAGCATTTT. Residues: CASSSSRDRERGNQPQHF.

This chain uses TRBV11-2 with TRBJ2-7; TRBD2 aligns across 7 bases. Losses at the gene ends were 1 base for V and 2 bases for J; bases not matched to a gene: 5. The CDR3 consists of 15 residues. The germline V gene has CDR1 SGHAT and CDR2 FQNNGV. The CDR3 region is CASSLGASGAYEQYF. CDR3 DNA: TGTGCCAGCAGCTTAGGAGCTAGCGGAGCCTACGAGCAGTACTTC.

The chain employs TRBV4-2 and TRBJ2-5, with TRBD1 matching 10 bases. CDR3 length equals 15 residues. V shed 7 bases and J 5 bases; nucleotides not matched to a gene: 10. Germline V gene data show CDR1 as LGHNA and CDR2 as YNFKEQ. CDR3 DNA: TGTGCCAGCACCCTGACAGGGGGCATTCGGGAGACCCAGTACTTC. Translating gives CASTLTGGIRETQYF.

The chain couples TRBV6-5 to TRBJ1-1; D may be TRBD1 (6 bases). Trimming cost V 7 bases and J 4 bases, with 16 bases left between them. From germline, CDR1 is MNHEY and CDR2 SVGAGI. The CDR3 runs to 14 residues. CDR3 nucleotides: TGTGCCAGCAAATGGGGGGGGCGGGTCACTGAAGCTTTCTTT. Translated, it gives CASKWGGRVTEAFF.

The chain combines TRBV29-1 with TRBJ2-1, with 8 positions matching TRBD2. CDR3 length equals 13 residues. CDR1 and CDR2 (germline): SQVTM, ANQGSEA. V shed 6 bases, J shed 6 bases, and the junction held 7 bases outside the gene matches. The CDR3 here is CSVARGGRNEQFF. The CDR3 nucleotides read TGCAGCGTCGCCCGGGGGGGGCGCAATGAGCAGTTCTTC.

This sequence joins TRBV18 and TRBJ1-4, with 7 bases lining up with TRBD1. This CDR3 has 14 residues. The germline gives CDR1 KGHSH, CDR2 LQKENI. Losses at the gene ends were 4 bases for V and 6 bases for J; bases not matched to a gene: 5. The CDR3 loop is CASSRARGDEKLFF. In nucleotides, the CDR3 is TGTGCCAGCTCACGCGCCAGGGGGGATGAAAAACTGTTTTTT.